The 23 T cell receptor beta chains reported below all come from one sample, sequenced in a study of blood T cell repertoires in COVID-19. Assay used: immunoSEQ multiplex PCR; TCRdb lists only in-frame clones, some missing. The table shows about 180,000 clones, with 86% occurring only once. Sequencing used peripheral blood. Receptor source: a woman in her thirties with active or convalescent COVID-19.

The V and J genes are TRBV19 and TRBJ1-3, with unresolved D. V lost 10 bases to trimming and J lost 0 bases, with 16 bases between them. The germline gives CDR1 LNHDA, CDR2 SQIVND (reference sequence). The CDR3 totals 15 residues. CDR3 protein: CATQAGWSSGNTIYF. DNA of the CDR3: TGTGCCACCCAAGCCGGTTGGAGCTCTGGAAACACCATATATTTT.

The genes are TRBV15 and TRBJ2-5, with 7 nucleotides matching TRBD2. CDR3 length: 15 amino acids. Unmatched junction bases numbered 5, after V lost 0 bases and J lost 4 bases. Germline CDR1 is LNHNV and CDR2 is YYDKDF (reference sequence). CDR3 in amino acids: CATSRDGEGRETQYF. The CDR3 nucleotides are TGTGCCACCAGCAGAGATGGGGAGGGCCGAGAGACCCAGTACTTC.

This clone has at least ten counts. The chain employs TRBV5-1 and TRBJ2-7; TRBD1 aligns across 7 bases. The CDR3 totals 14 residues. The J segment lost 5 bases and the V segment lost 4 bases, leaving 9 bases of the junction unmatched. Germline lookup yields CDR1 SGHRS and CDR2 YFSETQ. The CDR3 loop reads CASSALQGSHEQYF. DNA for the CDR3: TGCGCCAGCAGCGCCCTACAGGGGAGCCACGAGCAGTACTTC.

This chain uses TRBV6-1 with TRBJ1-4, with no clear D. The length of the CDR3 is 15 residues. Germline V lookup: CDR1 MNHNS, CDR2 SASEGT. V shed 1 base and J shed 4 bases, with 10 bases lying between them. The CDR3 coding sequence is TGTGCCAGCAGTGAAGTTAAGAACAGTAATGAAAAACTGTTTTTT. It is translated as CASSEVKNSNEKLFF.

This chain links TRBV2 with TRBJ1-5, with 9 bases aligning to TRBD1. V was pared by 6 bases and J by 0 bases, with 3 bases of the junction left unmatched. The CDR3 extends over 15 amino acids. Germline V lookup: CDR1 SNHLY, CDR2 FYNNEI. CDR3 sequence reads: CASRDRGYSNQPQHF. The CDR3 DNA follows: TGTGCCAGCAGGGACAGGGGATATAGCAATCAGCCCCAGCATTTT. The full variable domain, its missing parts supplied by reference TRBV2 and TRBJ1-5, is EPEVTQTPSHQVTQMGQEVILRCVPISNHLYFYWYRQILGQKVEFLVSFYNNEISEKSEIFDDQFSVERPDGSNFTLKIRSTKLEDSAMYFCASRDRGYSNQPQHFGDGTRLSIL.

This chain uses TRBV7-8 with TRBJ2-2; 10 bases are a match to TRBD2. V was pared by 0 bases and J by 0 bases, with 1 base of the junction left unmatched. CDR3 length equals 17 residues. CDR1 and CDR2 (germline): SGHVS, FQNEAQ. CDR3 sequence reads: CASSLASGGANTGELFF. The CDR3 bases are TGTGCCAGCAGCTTAGCCAGCGGGGGGGCGAACACCGGGGAGCTGTTTTTT. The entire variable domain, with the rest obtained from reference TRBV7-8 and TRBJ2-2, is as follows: GAGVSQSPRYKVAKRGQDVALRCDPISGHVSLFWYQQALGQGPEFLTYFQNEAQLDKSGLPSDRFFAERPEGSVSTLKIQRTQQEDSAVYLCASSLASGGANTGELFFGEGSRLTVL.

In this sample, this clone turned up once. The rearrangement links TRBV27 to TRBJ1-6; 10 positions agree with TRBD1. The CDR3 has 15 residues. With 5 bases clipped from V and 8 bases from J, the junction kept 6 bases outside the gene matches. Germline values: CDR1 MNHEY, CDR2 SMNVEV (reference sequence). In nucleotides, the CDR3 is TGTGCCAGCAGTCCGAGACAGGGGGCTTATTCACCCCTCCACTTT. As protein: CASSPRQGAYSPLHF.

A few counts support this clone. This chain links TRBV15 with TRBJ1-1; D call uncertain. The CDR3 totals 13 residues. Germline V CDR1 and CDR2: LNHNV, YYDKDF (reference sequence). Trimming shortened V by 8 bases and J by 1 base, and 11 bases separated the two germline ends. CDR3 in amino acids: CATARRANTEAFF. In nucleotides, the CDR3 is TGTGCCACCGCGAGGCGGGCGAACACTGAAGCTTTCTTT.

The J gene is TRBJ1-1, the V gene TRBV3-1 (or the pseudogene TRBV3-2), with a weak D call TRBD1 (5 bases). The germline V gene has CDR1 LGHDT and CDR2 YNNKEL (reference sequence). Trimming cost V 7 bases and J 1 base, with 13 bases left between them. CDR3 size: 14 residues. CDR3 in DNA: TGTGCCAGCAAACCCAGCGGGGCGAACACTGAAGCTTTCTTT. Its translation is CASKPSGANTEAFF.

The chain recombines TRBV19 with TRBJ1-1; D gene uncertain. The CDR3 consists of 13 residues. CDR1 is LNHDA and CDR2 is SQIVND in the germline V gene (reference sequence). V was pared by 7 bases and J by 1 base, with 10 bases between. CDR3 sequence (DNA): TGTGCCAGTATTAAGCAACCGAACACTGAAGCTTTCTTT. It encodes CASIKQPNTEAFF.

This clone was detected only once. CDR3 sequence reads: CASSWRTGRAQETQYF. CDR3 in DNA: TGCGCCAGCAGCTGGAGGACAGGGAGGGCCCAAGAGACCCAGTACTTC. This chain uses TRBV5-1 with TRBJ2-5; possible D gene TRBD1, 8 bases. Per the germline V gene, CDR1 is SGHRS and CDR2 is YFSETQ. The CDR3 is 16 residues long. The ends were cut back, 3 bases at V and 1 base at J, with 16 bases in the middle.

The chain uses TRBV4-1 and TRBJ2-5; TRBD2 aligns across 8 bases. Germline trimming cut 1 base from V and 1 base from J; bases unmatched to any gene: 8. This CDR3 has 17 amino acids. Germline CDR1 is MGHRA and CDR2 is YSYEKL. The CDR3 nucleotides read TGCGCCAGCAGCCAAGGAAATAGCGGGGACTTCCAAGAGACCCAGTACTTC. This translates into CASSQGNSGDFQETQYF.

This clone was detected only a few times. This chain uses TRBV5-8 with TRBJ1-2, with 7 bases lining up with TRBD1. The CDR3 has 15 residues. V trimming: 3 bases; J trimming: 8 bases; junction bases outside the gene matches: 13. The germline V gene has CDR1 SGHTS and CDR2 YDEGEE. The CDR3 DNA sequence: TGTGCCAGCAGCTCCCGTTCAGGGGGTTCGCGGGGCTACACCTTC. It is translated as CASSSRSGGSRGYTF.

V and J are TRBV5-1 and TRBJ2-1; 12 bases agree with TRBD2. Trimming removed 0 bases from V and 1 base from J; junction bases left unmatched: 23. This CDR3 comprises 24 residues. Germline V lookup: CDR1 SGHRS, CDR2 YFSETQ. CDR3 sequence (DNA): TGCGCCAGCAGCTTGGTGGGATCTCGAGGAGGGACTAGCGGGTTGGTTAGTTCCTACAATGAGCAGTTCTTC. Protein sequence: CASSLVGSRGGTSGLVSSYNEQFF.

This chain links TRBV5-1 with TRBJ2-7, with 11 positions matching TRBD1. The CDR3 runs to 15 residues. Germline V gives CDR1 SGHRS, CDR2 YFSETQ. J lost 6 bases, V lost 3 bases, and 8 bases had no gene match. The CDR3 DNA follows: TGCGCCAGCAGCTCAAGCTACGGGACAGGGGGCGAGCAGTACTTC. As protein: CASSSSYGTGGEQYF. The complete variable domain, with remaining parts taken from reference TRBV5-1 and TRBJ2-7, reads KAGVTQTPRYLIKTRGQQVTLSCSPISGHRSVSWYQQTPGQGLQFLFEYFSETQRNKGNFPGRFSGRQFSNSRSEMNVSTLELGDSALYLCASSSSYGTGGEQYFGPGTRLTVT.

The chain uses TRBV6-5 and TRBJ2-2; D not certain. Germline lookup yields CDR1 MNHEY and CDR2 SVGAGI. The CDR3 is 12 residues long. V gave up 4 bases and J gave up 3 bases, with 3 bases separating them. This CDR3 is CASSSHTGELFF. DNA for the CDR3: TGTGCCAGCAGTTCTCACACCGGGGAGCTGTTTTTT.

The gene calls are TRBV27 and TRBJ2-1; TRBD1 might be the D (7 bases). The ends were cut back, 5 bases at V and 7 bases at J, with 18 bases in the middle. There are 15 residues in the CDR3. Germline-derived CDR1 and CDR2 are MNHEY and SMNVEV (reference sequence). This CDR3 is CASSILYSGGNEQFF. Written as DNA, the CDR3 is TGTGCCAGCAGTATACTGTACTCAGGGGGGAATGAGCAGTTCTTC.

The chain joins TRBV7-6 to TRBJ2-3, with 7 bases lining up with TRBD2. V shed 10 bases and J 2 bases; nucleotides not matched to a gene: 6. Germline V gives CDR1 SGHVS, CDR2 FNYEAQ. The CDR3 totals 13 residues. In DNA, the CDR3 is TGTGCCACCGTCGGGAGGAACACAGATACGCAGTATTTT. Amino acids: CATVGRNTDTQYF.

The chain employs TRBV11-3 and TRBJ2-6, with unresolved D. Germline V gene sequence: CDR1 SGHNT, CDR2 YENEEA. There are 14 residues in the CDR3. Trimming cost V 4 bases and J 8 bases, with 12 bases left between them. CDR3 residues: CASSSRLAPNVLTF. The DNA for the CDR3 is TGTGCCAGCAGCTCCAGACTCGCGCCCAACGTCCTGACTTTC.

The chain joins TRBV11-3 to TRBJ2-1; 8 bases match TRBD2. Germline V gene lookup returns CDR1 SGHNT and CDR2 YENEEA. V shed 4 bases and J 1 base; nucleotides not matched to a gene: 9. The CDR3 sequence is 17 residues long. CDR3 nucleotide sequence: TGTGCCAGCAGCTCCGGGACTAGGACCATATCCTACAATGAGCAGTTCTTC. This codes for CASSSGTRTISYNEQFF.

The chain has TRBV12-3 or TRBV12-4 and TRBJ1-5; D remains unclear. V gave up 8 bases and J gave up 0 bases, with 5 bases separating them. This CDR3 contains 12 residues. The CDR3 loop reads CASSFSNQPQHF. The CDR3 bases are TGTGCCAGCTCGTTTAGCAATCAGCCCCAGCATTTT.

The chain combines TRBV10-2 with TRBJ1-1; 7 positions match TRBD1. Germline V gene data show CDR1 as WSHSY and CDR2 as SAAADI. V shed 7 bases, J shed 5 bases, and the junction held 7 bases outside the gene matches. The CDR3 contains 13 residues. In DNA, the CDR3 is TGCGCCAGCACAGGACAGGTTAAGACTGAAGCTTTCTTT. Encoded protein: CASTGQVKTEAFF.

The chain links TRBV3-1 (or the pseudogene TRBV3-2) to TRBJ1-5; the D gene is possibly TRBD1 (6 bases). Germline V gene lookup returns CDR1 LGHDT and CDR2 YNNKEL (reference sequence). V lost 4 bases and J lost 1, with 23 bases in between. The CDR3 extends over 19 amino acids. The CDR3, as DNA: TGTGCCAGCAGCCCCGGCAGACAGGACCTATCCAGGAGCAATCAGCCCCAGCATTTT. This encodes CASSPGRQDLSRSNQPQHF.